The rows below give T cell receptor beta chains drawn from one sample of a study of control samples from healthy donors and cancer patients. Sequencing was performed with immunoSEQ multiplex PCR; in TCRdb, only in-frame clones are kept and a portion is missing. The table has 65,000 to 90,000 clones, 94% seen once. Sequencing was carried out using blood. These receptors came from a woman aged 25 to 45 in good health. The CDR3 runs from the conserved cysteine through the conserved F or W. The D gene is left open where the match is weak. The size field is filled for only some rows; it gives once, few, many or a size class.

abundance	d_gene	v_gene	j_gene	CDR3nt	CDR3aa
NA	NA	TRBV6-5	TRBJ2-7	TGTGCCAGCAGTTACTCCCGGGACCACTACGAGCAGTACTTC	CASSYSRDHYEQYF
NA	TRBD2	TRBV24-1	TRBJ2-3	TGTGCCACCAGTGATCCCCAGCGGGGGGTCACAGATACGCAGTATTTT	CATSDPQRGVTDTQYF
few	NA	TRBV2	TRBJ1-2	TGTGCCAGCGCGCTGTGGGGCGGCTACACCTTC	CASALWGGYTF
once	TRBD1	TRBV19	TRBJ1-3	TGTGCCAGTAGCCTGGACAGGGCTGGAAACACCATATATTTT	CASSLDRAGNTIYF
once	NA	TRBV18	TRBJ1-6	TGTGCCAGCTCACCGATTCATGGGGCATTGTCCTATAATTCACCCCTCCACTTT	CASSPIHGALSYNSPLHF
NA	NA	TRBV7-9	TRBJ1-3	TGTGCCAGCAGCTTAGGGGCGGGTGGAAACACCATATATTTT	CASSLGAGGNTIYF
NA	TRBD1	TRBV7-9	TRBJ1-2	TGTGCCAGCAGCCCCACGACAGGGGCCGGCTACACCTTC	CASSPTTGAGYTF
once	NA	TRBV4-1	TRBJ1-4	TGCGCCAGCAGCCCACCAGGACAAACTAATGAAAAACTGTTTTTT	CASSPPGQTNEKLFF
NA	NA	TRBV6-5	TRBJ1-3	TGTGCCAGCAGTAGATACATTGGCTCTGGAAACACCATATATTTT	CASSRYIGSGNTIYF
NA	NA	TRBV2	TRBJ1-2	TGTGCCAGCAGTGGTGATCGGCATAACTATGGCTACACCTTC	CASSGDRHNYGYTF
NA	TRBD1	TRBV2	TRBJ1-1	TGTGCCAGCAGTGGGGCGACAGGGGGGAACACTGAAGCTTTCTTT	CASSGATGGNTEAFF
NA	NA	TRBV4-1	TRBJ1-5	TGCGCCAGCAGCCAAGTTCGGGGAAATCAGCCCCAGCATTTT	CASSQVRGNQPQHF
NA	TRBD1	TRBV30	TRBJ1-3	TGTGCTCAAAAGAGACAGGGCTCTGGAAACACCATATATTTT	CAQKRQGSGNTIYF
once	NA	TRBV5-8	TRBJ2-6	TGTGCCAGCAGCCCGTACCTGGGACGGTCGAACTCTGGGGCCAACGTCCTGACTTTC	CASSPYLGRSNSGANVLTF
NA	NA	TRBV28	TRBJ1-2	TGTGCCAGCAGTTTTGTAGGGACAAACCTACCCTATGGCTACACCTTC	CASSFVGTNLPYGYTF
NA	NA	TRBV20-1	TRBJ1-1	TGCAGTGCTAGGCACGGTGAAGCTTTCTTT	CSARHGEAFF
NA	NA	TRBV11-3	TRBJ1-1	TGTGCCAGCGGTTTCGGGCAGGGGAACACTGAAGCTTTCTTT	CASGFGQGNTEAFF
NA	NA	TRBV27	TRBJ1-5	TGTGCCAGCAGTTTATCCGGGGGCGGTCAGCCCCAGCATTTT	CASSLSGGGQPQHF
NA	TRBD2	TRBV19	TRBJ2-2	TGTGCCAGTATTGCGGGGGCGAACACCGGGGAGCTGTTTTTT	CASIAGANTGELFF
NA	TRBD1	TRBV7-9	TRBJ2-2	TGTGCCAGCAGCTTGGAACAGGGGGTCACCGGGGAGCTGTTTTTT	CASSLEQGVTGELFF
NA	NA	TRBV28	TRBJ1-5	TGTGCCACCCAAAGGGGCCCTAATCAGCCCCAGCATTTT	CATQRGPNQPQHF
NA	NA	TRBV5-1	TRBJ1-3	TGCGCCAGCGCCAAAGGTGACAGCTCTGGAAACACCATATATTTT	CASAKGDSSGNTIYF
once	NA	TRBV30	TRBJ1-5	TGTGCCTGGAGTATCGGGTTTGATCAGCCCCAGCATTTT	CAWSIGFDQPQHF
once	NA	TRBV7-3	TRBJ2-5	TGTGCCAGCAGCTTAGCGGGACAGCAAGAGACCCAGTACTTC	CASSLAGQQETQYF
NA	NA	TRBV6-4	TRBJ2-2	TGTGCCAGCAGTACCAGGGGCGACACCGGGGAGCTGTTTTTT	CASSTRGDTGELFF
NA	NA	TRBV3-1/TRBV3-2	TRBJ1-2	TGTGCCAGCAGCCAGAACACCAACTATGGCTACACCTTC	CASSQNTNYGYTF
NA	NA	TRBV19	TRBJ1-3	TGTGCCAGTAGTATTTGGGGACACTCTGGAAACACCATATATTTT	CASSIWGHSGNTIYF
NA	NA	TRBV2	TRBJ2-1	TGTGCCAGCAGTCTGGGACTCATGAATGAGCAGTTCTTC	CASSLGLMNEQFF
NA	TRBD2	TRBV9	TRBJ2-5	TGTGCCAGCAGTGTTAGCGGGGATAGGACCCAGTACTTC	CASSVSGDRTQYF
NA	NA	TRBV7-3	TRBJ2-5	TGTGCCAGCAGCCCCGACCCCCAAGAGACCCAGTACTTC	CASSPDPQETQYF
NA	NA	TRBV5-1	TRBJ1-3	TGCGCCAGCAGCTTGGGTCCGGGGGCGACTGGAAACACCATATATTTT	CASSLGPGATGNTIYF
NA	NA	TRBV3-1/TRBV3-2	TRBJ1-2	TGTGCCAGCAGCCAAGAAGGGAACTATGGCTACACCTTC	CASSQEGNYGYTF
NA	TRBD2	TRBV6-6	TRBJ2-3	TGTGCCCGCAGTCACCCCCCGGGCCTCGCGGGGGGGGGTCGGGAAGATACGCAGTATTTT	CARSHPPGLAGGGREDTQYF
NA	NA	TRBV6-5	TRBJ1-2	TGTGCCAGCAAATATAACGGTCCGGGGGGCTACACCTTC	CASKYNGPGGYTF
NA	TRBD1	TRBV11-2	TRBJ1-2	TGTGCCAGCAGAGTCAGTTTCCAGGACAGGCCTTATGGCTACACCTTC	CASRVSFQDRPYGYTF
NA	NA	TRBV7-2	TRBJ2-5	TGTGCCAGCAGCTATCAAGGGGGGGGTCCCAGGAAGACCCAGTACTTC	CASSYQGGGPRKTQYF
NA	NA	TRBV3-1/TRBV3-2	TRBJ2-2	TGTGCCAGCACCGAGAACACCGGGGAGCTGTTTTTT	CASTENTGELFF